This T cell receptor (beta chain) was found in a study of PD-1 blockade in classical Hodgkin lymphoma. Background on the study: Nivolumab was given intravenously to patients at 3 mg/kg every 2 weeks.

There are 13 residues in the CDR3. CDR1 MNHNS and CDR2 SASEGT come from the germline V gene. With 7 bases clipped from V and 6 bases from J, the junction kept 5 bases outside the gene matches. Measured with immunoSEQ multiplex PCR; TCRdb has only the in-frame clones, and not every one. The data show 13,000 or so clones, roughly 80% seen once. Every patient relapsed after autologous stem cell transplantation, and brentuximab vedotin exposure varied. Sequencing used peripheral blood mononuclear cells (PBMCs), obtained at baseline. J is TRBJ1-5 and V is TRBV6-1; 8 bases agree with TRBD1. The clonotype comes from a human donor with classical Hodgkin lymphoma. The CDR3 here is CASKTGAAQPQHF. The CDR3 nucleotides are TGTGCCAGCAAGACAGGGGCGGCTCAGCCCCAGCATTTT.